This T cell receptor beta chain was obtained from a study of blood T cell repertoires in COVID-19. At the level of the study: From T cells, B-cell-depleted T cells, or PBMCs came the material, which was cDNA or gDNA.

CDR3 size: 14 residues. Germline assignment: CDR1 KGHDR and CDR2 SFDVKD. Trimming cost V 8 bases and J 5 bases, with 15 bases left between them. Authors' analysis steps: Researchers report that nucleated cell counts were estimated from reference gene primer amplification. Sequencing used immunoSEQ multiplex PCR; TCRdb keeps in-frame clones, though not all of them. V, J and clone size are taken as reported in that table, and D and trimming were inferred from the DNA itself. The sample contains 130,000 to 150,000 clones, over 70% of which appear only once. This clone was found once. The chain couples TRBV24-1 to TRBJ2-1, with D maybe TRBD2 (7 bases). The sample was peripheral blood. The sequence came from an elderly man with acute or convalescent COVID-19. The CDR3 protein is CATKGEGAHNEQFF. The DNA of the CDR3 is TGTGCCACCAAGGGGGAGGGAGCCCACAATGAGCAGTTCTTC.